This T cell receptor (beta chain) is drawn from a study of T cell repertoires in cytomegalovirus infection. Study in general: CMV infection plus the matching HLA type was flagged by public TCR beta signatures.

TCRdb reanalysed the reads using MiXCR and keeps one entry per CDR3 protein. The repertoire holds roughly 350,000 distinct CDR3 sequences, with roughly 34% as singletons. Germline CDR1 and CDR2: SGHTA and FQGNSA. V was pared by 2 bases and J by 5 bases, with 12 bases between. CDR3 length: 14 residues. Regarding the study as a whole: Clonotype analysis showed dominance of the ex vivo response by HLA-C-restricted CMV-specific TCR beta clonotypes. Of the TCR beta families, the public ones yielded a cumulative frequency that identified carriers of CMV plus the relevant HLA.

This clonotype occurred a few times. Its antigen remains unknown. Source: cultured PBMCs, taken from culture after CMV antigen stimulation. The receptor was derived from a human donor in good health (CMV status not recorded). Some clones in this sample may be carry-over from other donors' samples. V is TRBV7-2 and J is TRBJ1-1, with D possibly being TRBD1 (5 bases). CDR3: CASSLLRDGTEAFF. DNA for the CDR3: TGTGCCAGCAGCTTACTCAGGGACGGAACTGAAGCTTTCTTT.